This T cell receptor beta chain appears in the sequencing data of a study of shared clonotypes between healthy human individuals (TCRdb year 2020). A note on the overall study: A few men and a couple of women, aged 18 to 49 years, made up the cohort. For each donor, CD4 naive and CD4 memory were each run on three plates, CD8 naive on two plates, and CD8 memory on one plate. To estimate repertoire size and how much clonotype sharing occurs between individuals, the study deeply sequenced the blood TCR repertoires of about five healthy adults. Libraries were prepared and TCR repertoires were sequenced by different laboratories using diverse techniques, in order to increase sequencing depth and limit assay-specific biases. Leukapheresis yielded between about 0.94 and 8.9 billion PBMCs per donor.

What the study reported, not specific to this receptor: Incomplete sequencing was indicated by rarefaction of sorted-subset datasets, despite the large sequencing depth. Because the study included only a small number of donors, the genetic and exposure-history diversity represented was limited. Only blood was sampled, and tissue TCR repertoires likely differ from those in blood. Based on pairwise subsampling, the degree of clonotype sharing among donors was expected to be affected by sequencing depth. Sharing across a handful of donors was observed for around 5% of naive CD4, under 4% of naive CD8, about 2.5% of memory CD4, and 0.4% of memory CD8 clonotypes. Larger estimated clonotype richness was generally found for naive subsets than for memory subsets. Clonotypes shared by all four sorted-subset donors showed higher generation probabilities than non-shared clonotypes.

Based on the germline V gene (reference sequence), the CDR1 and CDR2 sequences are MNHEY and SMNVEV. The junction shows trimming of 8 bases on V and 4 bases on J, and the gene matches do not reach 11 bases of it. Taken from cysteine to phenylalanine, the CDR3 has 16 residues. The CDR3 DNA has 48 bases and is translated from base 1. Notes on this clone: Its antigen remains unidentified. Base qualities are missing; no much larger clone stands one base away.

Healthy HIV-negative adults with no recently reported acute infections or vaccinations were included as donors. Every donor was a Caucasian adult residing in Nashville, Tennessee, USA. Magnetic negative selection was used to enrich CD4+ T cells, after which naive cells were positively selected on CD45RA and the negative fraction became the memory subset. After blood collection by leukapheresis, PBMCs were isolated using Ficoll-Histopaque density gradient centrifugation and then cryopreserved in the vapor phase of liquid nitrogen. Purity and quantity of every magnetically sorted T cell population were checked by analytical flow cytometry. From each sorted fraction, genomic DNA was isolated and quantified by UV absorbance on a Nanodrop 2000c. Using the deep immunoSEQ assay, multiplex PCR amplified TCR CDR3 regions from genomic DNA. Genomic DNA extracted from each cell subset was distributed evenly over all wells of several immunoSEQ 96-well plates, and each plate served as one replicate. For sorted subsets, each replicate PCR was loaded with about 200 ng genomic DNA, equivalent to 25,000 to 35,000 T cell genomes. The purified libraries were quantified using a Qubit 3.0 fluorometer, sized with a Bioanalyzer 2100, and then quantified again using the KAPA Library Quantification kit. Every immunoSEQ 96-well plate was sequenced on a separate single-read 150-cycle Illumina NextSeq 550 flow cell. Processing in the source paper ran as follows. Because the immunoSEQ output included only junctional sequences and no quality scores, the filtering could not be the same as the filtering used for full-length reads. To assign V/J genes and CDR3, sequences were annotated using PyIR, a Python wrapper for IgBLAST v1.9, with IMGT germline references. Reads were removed for weak V/J assignments (E-value above 1e-6), missing CDR3, stop codons, out-of-frame junctions, or ambiguous translated residues. V3J clonotypes were defined by identical inferred V gene, J gene, and CDR3 amino acid sequence. The percentage overlap between two repertoires was calculated by dividing the number of shared unique clonotypes by the size of the smaller repertoire. RTK rarefaction, the Chao1 estimator, and Recon v2.1 estimates of unobserved clonotypes were used to assess repertoire richness. OLGA was used to compute generation probabilities for all TCRbeta clonotypes that the gDNA method yielded from a handful of donors. TCRdb limited this immuneACCESS table to in-frame rearrangements with V and J called. A share of clones is missing; checked studies link under half to unresolved V genes, and the rest is unexplained. That table furnishes V, J and clone size, whereas the DNA furnished D and trimming. Within this sample are roughly 2.5 million clones, with roughly 92% of them counted one time only. The ten largest clones capture 0.13% to 0.15% of the sample.

The sequencing sample was made of naive CD4+ T cells sorted from blood. The cell subset or site label, read with the paper, signifies: CD45RA+ positively selected. Here the chain combines TRBV27 and TRBJ1-6; TRBD1 agrees with 7 junctional bases. The source of this sequence is a man younger than 30 in good health. The CDR3 protein: CASGIPETGYNSPLHF. The DNA sequence is given as TGTGCCAGCGGAATCCCCGAGACAGGGTATAATTCACCCCTCCACTTT.